This TCR beta chain was identified in a study of CD8+ T cells in alopecia areata. Overall study: Oral tofacitinib (5 to 10 mg twice daily) was administered to treated patients.

Regarding the study as a whole: Many expanded lesional clones remained in scalp and blood on tofacitinib. Tofacitinib significantly decreased scalp clonality and expanded CD8+ clones among top 100. The study found TCR sharing across patients less clear than in mice, possibly for HLA reasons.

On this clone: Its antigen is still unknown.

Sequencing used cDNA as its template, made by extracting RNA and reverse transcribing it. Sequencing was performed with immunoSEQ multiplex PCR; in TCRdb, only in-frame clones are kept and a portion is missing. This table holds roughly 190,000 clones, 55% to 70% found once. The treatment here: oral pan-JAK inhibitor, 5-10 mg twice daily. The CDR3 covers 11 residues. V lost 1 base and J lost 8, with 8 bases in between. Per germline, CDR1 GTSNPN and CDR2 SVGIG (reference sequence). The sequences come from CD4+ T cells sorted from blood, collected at week 4, from a patient treated with tofacitinib. The receptor was isolated from a human donor with alopecia areata. The chain joins TRBV30 to TRBJ1-1, with D possibly being TRBD1 (5 bases). In nucleotides, the CDR3 is TGTGCCTGGAGTGGGGGGAGGGAAGCTTTCTTT. Its translation is CAWSGGREAFF.